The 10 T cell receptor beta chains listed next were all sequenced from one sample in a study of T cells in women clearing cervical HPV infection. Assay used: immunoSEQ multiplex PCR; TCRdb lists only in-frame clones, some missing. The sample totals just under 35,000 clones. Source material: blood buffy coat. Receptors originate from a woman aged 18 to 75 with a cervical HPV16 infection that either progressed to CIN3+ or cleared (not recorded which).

The sequenced CDR3 bases are TGTGCCAGCAGCTTGGACAGGGGGAGTACTGAA. The encoded protein is CASSLDRGSTE. The whole CDR3 protein reads CASSLDRGSTEAFF. This chain links TRBV5-5 with TRBJ1-1; 8 nucleotides agree with TRBD1. The sequenced fragment ends 3 residues before the CDR3 boundary, so the rest is inferred from the germline J gene. J was trimmed by 5 bases and V by 0 bases; bases with no gene match: 3. The CDR3 covers 14 residues. Germline V gives CDR1 SGHKS, CDR2 YYEKEE (reference sequence).

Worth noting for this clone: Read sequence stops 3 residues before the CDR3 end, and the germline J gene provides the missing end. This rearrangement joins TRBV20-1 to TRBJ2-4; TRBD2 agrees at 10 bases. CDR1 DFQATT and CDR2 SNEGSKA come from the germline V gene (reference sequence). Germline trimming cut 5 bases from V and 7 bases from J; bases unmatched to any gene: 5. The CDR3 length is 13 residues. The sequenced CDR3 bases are TGCAGTGCTGGACCGGGACTAGCGAACATT. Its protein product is CSAGPGLANI. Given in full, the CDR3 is CSAGPGLANIQYF.

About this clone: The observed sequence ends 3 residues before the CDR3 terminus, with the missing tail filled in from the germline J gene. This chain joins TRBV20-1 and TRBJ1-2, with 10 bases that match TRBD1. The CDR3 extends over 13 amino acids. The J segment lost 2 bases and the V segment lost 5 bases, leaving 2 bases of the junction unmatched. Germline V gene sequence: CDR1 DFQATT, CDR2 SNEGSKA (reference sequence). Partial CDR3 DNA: TGCAGTGCTCCGGGACAGGGGAACTATGGC. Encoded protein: CSAPGQGNYG. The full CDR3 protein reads CSAPGQGNYGYTF.

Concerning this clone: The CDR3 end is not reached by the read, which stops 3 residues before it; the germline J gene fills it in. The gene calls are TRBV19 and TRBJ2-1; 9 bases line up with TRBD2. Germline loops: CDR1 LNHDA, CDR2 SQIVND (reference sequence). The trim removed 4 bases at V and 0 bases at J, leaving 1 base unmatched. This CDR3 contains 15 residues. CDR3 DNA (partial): TGTGCCAGTAGTAGCGGGGGGGTCTCCTACAATGAG. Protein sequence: CASSSGGVSYNE. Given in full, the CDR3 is CASSSGGVSYNEQFF.

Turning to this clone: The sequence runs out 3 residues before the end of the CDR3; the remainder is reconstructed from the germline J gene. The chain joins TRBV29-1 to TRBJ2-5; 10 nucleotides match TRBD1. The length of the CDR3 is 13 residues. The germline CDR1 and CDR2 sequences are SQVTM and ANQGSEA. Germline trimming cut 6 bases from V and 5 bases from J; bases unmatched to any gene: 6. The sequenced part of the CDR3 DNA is TGCAGCGTCGGACAGGGGGACGGGGAGACC. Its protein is CSVGQGDGET. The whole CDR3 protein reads CSVGQGDGETQYF.

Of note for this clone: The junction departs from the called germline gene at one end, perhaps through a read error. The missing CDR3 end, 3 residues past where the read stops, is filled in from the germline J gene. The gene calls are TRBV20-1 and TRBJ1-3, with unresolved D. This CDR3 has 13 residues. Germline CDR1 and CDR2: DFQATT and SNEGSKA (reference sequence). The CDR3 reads CSASAATGNTIYF. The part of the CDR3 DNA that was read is TGCAGTGCTAGTGCGGCGACTGGAAACACA.

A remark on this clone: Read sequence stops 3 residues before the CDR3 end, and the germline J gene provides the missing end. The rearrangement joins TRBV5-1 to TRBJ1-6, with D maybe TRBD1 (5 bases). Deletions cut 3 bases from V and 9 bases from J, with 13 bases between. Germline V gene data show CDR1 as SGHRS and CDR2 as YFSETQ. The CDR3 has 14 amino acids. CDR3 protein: CASSSGEVGSPLHF. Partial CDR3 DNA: TGCGCCAGCAGCTCGGGGGAGGTTGGTTCACCC.

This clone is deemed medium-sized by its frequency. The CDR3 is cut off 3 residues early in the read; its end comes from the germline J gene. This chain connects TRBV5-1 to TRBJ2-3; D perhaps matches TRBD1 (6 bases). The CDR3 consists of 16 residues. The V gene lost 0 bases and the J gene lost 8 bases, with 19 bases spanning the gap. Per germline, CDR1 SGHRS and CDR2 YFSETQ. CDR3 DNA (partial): TGCGCCAGCAGCTTGGCAGCCTTTCCGGACAGTGGTACG. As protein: CASSLAAFPDSGT. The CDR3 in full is CASSLAAFPDSGTQYF.

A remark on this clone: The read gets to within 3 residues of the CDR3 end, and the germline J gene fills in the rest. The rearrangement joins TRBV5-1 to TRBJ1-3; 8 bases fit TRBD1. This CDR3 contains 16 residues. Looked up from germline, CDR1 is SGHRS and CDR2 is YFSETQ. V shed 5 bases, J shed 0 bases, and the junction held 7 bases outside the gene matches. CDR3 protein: CASRPGTGGSGNTIYF. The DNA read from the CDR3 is TGCGCCAGCAGACCTGGCACAGGGGGCTCTGGAAACACC.

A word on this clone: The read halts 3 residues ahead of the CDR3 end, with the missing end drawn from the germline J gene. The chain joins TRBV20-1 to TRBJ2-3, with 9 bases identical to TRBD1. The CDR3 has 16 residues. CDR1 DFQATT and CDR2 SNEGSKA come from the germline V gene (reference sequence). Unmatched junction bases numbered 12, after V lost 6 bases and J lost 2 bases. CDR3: CSATDRGRLLTDTQYF. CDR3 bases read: TGCAGTGCCACGGACAGGGGCCGCCTTCTCACAGATACG.